This passage covers 24 T cell receptor beta chains from one sample sequenced in a study of beta chain features in type 1 diabetes. General study findings and limits: Moderate yet significant TCRB CDR3 shortening was seen in Type 1 diabetes patients in all four CD4+ subsets.

Antigens for these TCRs are unknown. The authors reverse transcribed all of the isolated RNA, so sequencing captured expressed TCRB transcripts. Sequencing was performed with immunoSEQ multiplex PCR; in TCRdb, only in-frame clones are kept and a portion is missing. Here the sample spans approximately 600,000 clones, around an eighth being singletons. Sample: naive CD4+ T cells from blood. All receptors come from a man aged 25-45 years with type 1 diabetes.

This clone was found a few times. The chain employs TRBV19 and TRBJ2-1; 8 positions agree with TRBD1. The CDR3 sequence is 15 residues long. After removal of 4 bases from V and 7 bases from J, the junction contained 9 bases not matched to a gene. Germline V gives CDR1 LNHDA, CDR2 SQIVND (reference sequence). CDR3 DNA: TGTGCCAGTAGTAAAGGGACAGGACGGACGAATGAGCAGTTCTTC. Translated, it gives CASSKGTGRTNEQFF.

This clone has only a few counts. This chain connects TRBV6-1 to TRBJ1-2, with D perhaps TRBD1 (6 bases). This CDR3 spans 12 amino acids. CDR1 and CDR2 (germline): MNHNS, SASEGT. The V gene lost 8 bases and the J gene lost 4 bases, with 11 bases spanning the gap. The CDR3 here is CASAAGAYGYTF. CDR3 coding DNA: TGTGCCAGCGCGGCAGGGGCCTATGGCTACACCTTC.

This chain uses TRBV12-5 with TRBJ2-5, with TRBD2 identical over 14 bases. Germline assignment: CDR1 LGHNT and CDR2 FRNRAP. CDR3 length: 14 amino acids. V was pared by 2 bases and J by 11 bases, with 4 bases of the junction left unmatched. DNA of the CDR3: TGTGCTAGTGGTTTGAGGACTAGCGGGGGGCAACAGTACTTC. Protein: CASGLRTSGGQQYF.

This clone was picked up many times. This chain links TRBV7-2 with TRBJ2-5; 11 positions match TRBD2. Germline CDR1 reads SGHTA; CDR2 reads FQGNSA. V lost 6 bases to trimming and J lost 5 bases; unmatched junction nucleotides: 5. The CDR3 is made up of 14 amino acids. CDR3 residues: CASSEGLAAETQYF. As DNA, the CDR3 is TGTGCCAGCAGTGAGGGACTAGCGGCGGAGACCCAGTACTTC.

This clone was counted only a few times. The genes are TRBV13 and TRBJ2-3; D call uncertain. The CDR3 spans 12 residues. Trimming shortened V by 7 bases and J by 7 bases, and 12 bases separated the two germline ends. Germline lookup yields CDR1 PRHDT and CDR2 FYEKMQ (reference sequence). CDR3 protein: CASTLIANTQYF. The CDR3 DNA sequence: TGTGCCAGCACCCTCATTGCAAATACGCAGTATTTT.

This chain links TRBV4-3 with TRBJ2-2; TRBD1 aligns across 10 bases. Trimming took 0 bases from V and 8 from J; bases not matched to a gene: 3. The CDR3 contains 15 residues. Germline lookup yields CDR1 LGHNA and CDR2 YSLEER. CDR3 DNA sequence: TGCGCCAGCAGCCAAGAGGGGACAGGGGAAGGGGAGCTGTTTTTT. Translation gives CASSQEGTGEGELFF.

This clone was seen a few times. V is TRBV2 and J is TRBJ2-3; 9 nucleotides align to TRBD1. J was trimmed by 10 bases and V by 5 bases; bases with no gene match: 13. From germline, CDR1 is SNHLY and CDR2 FYNNEI. The CDR3 spans 15 residues. The CDR3 DNA is TGTGCCAGCAGTCCTACAACTCTACAGGGGGCATCGCAGTATTTT. As protein: CASSPTTLQGASQYF.

This clone was counted only a few times. Other DNA sequences from this sample encode an identical CDR3 as well. CDR3 protein: CSAPEETQYF. The CDR3 bases are TGCAGTGCTCCGGAAGAGACCCAGTACTTC. This rearrangement joins TRBV20-1 to TRBJ2-5; no reliable D call. The V gene's germline CDR1 is DFQATT and CDR2 SNEGSKA (reference sequence). V was cut by 5 bases and J by 3 bases, with 4 bases left in between. The CDR3 totals 10 residues.

V usage is TRBV9 and J usage is TRBJ2-7; D possibly corresponds to TRBD1 (5 bases). V was pared by 2 bases and J by 0 bases, with 15 bases between. This CDR3 contains 16 residues. CDR1 is SGDLS and CDR2 is YYNGEE in the germline V gene. The CDR3 DNA reads as TGTGCCAGCAGCGTTACTCCAGGGCCTAGCTCCTACGAGCAGTACTTC. Protein: CASSVTPGPSSYEQYF.

The rearrangement links TRBV7-2 to TRBJ2-3; D gene unclear. The V gene's germline CDR1 is SGHTA and CDR2 FQGNSA. CDR3 length equals 14 residues. Trimming removed 5 bases at V and 2 bases at J, with 11 bases between. CDR3 nucleotides: TGTGCCAGCAGCAAAACCTCGGCCACAGATACGCAGTATTTT. Protein sequence: CASSKTSATDTQYF.

The V gene is TRBV19, the J gene TRBJ2-5, with D unresolved. The CDR3 is 14 residues long. V lost 3 bases to trimming and J lost 4 bases, with 12 bases between them. CDR1 and CDR2 (germline): LNHDA, SQIVND (reference sequence). The CDR3 here is CASSIGPNRETQYF. In DNA form, the CDR3 reads TGTGCCAGTAGTATCGGACCCAACCGAGAGACCCAGTACTTC.

This CDR3 reads CSVPNYNEQFF. Here the CDR3 DNA reads TGCAGCGTTCCAAACTACAATGAGCAGTTCTTC. This chain joins TRBV29-1 and TRBJ2-1; no clear D gene. CDR3 size: 11 residues. Germline assignment: CDR1 SQVTM and CDR2 ANQGSEA. V lost 5 bases to trimming and J lost 3 bases, with 5 bases between them.

The table lists this clone with a few counts. The rearrangement links TRBV9 to TRBJ1-6, with D unclear. CDR1 SGDLS and CDR2 YYNGEE come from the germline V gene. Between the trimmed V and J ends, which lost 4 bases and 10 bases, there was a span of 21 bases. This CDR3 comprises 16 residues. The CDR3, as DNA: TGTGCCAGCAGCTCCCTACTCGGAGGCGTAGGATCACCCCTCCACTTT. Protein: CASSSLLGGVGSPLHF.

V gene TRBV11-3 combines with J gene TRBJ2-3; D tentatively reads TRBD1 or TRBD2 (5 bases each). Trimming pared 4 bases from V and 4 bases from J, leaving 18 bases between. Germline V gene lookup returns CDR1 SGHNT and CDR2 YENEEA. The CDR3 has 16 amino acids. The CDR3 nucleotides read TGTGCCAGCAGCTCCCAACTAGGAACGGGACCAGATACGCAGTATTTT. Translation gives CASSSQLGTGPDTQYF.

Only a few counts were recorded for this clone. The J gene is TRBJ2-7, the V gene TRBV19, with D unclear. The germline CDR1 and CDR2 sequences are LNHDA and SQIVND (reference sequence). The CDR3 runs 12 residues. V lost 3 bases to trimming and J lost 3 bases, with 6 bases between them. The CDR3 coding sequence is TGTGCCAGTAGTATGAAGGGCTACGAGCAGTACTTC. Residues: CASSMKGYEQYF.

The chain couples TRBV10-3 to TRBJ2-7, with 7 nucleotides matching TRBD2. The CDR3 has 15 amino acids. Looked up from germline, CDR1 is ENHRY and CDR2 is SYGVKD. V lost 5 bases, J lost 4 bases, and 11 bases stayed unmatched. The CDR3: CAISPQGTGGYEQYF. The CDR3 DNA follows: TGTGCCATCAGTCCCCAAGGGACCGGGGGGTACGAGCAGTACTTC.

This clone has only a few counts. The V and J genes are TRBV11-2 and TRBJ2-1, with 8 positions matching TRBD2. Germline CDR1 SGHAT, CDR2 FQNNGV. The CDR3 has 15 amino acids. With 2 bases clipped from V and 4 bases from J, the junction kept 4 bases outside the gene matches. The CDR3 DNA is TGTGCCAGCAGCTTACAGCGGGGGCCTTACAATGAGCAGTTCTTC. Translated: CASSLQRGPYNEQFF.

Note on this clone: One end of the junction fails to match germline, which may point to a read error. V usage is TRBV7-7 and J usage is TRBJ1-1; tentative D call: TRBD1 (5 bases). From germline, CDR1 is SSHAT and CDR2 FNYEAQ (reference sequence). This CDR3 spans 13 amino acids. CDR3 bases: TGTGCTAGCAGCTCGGGGGATAACACTGAAGCTTTCTTT. This gives the protein CASSSGDNTEAFF.

This clone has a handful of counts. This chain uses TRBV13 with TRBJ1-2; D possibly corresponds to TRBD1 (6 bases). Germline CDR1 reads PRHDT; CDR2 reads FYEKMQ (reference sequence). There are 16 residues in the CDR3. Deletions cut 3 bases from V and 6 bases from J, with 20 bases between. CDR3 bases: TGTGCCAGCAGCTTGGGGATGGCAGGGGAGGGCAATGGCTACACCTTC. Translation: CASSLGMAGEGNGYTF.

The J gene is TRBJ2-3, the V gene TRBV7-9; no definite D call. This CDR3 has 14 residues. Trimming took off 1 base at V and 0 bases at J, with 5 bases between the two ends. Germline V lookup: CDR1 SEHNR, CDR2 FQNEAQ (reference sequence). The CDR3 reads CASSLGPSTDTQYF. CDR3 nucleotides: TGTGCCAGCAGCTTAGGTCCGAGCACAGATACGCAGTATTTT.

This rearrangement joins TRBV9 to TRBJ2-7, with D possibly matching TRBD1 (5 bases). This CDR3 has 15 residues. CDR1 is SGDLS and CDR2 is YYNGEE in the germline V gene. The germline V and J ends were trimmed by 0 bases and 7 bases, with 17 bases remaining between them. CDR3 loop: CASSVGGPQQREQYF. As DNA, the CDR3 is TGTGCCAGCAGCGTAGGGGGCCCCCAGCAAAGAGAGCAGTACTTC.

This chain links TRBV6-6 with TRBJ1-2; D might be TRBD1 (5 bases). The germline CDR1 and CDR2 sequences are MNHNY and SVGAGI (reference sequence). Between the trimmed V and J ends, which lost 7 bases and 7 bases, there was a span of 13 bases. The CDR3 loop spans 12 amino acids. CDR3 DNA: TGTGCCAGCAATGGGGACGCCGGTGGCTACACCTTC. Translation: CASNGDAGGYTF.

J is TRBJ2-5 and V is TRBV5-1; 8 bases map to TRBD1. The end of the DNA aligns better with TRBJ2-7, so the J call may be wrong. The CDR3 is 15 amino acids. CDR1 and CDR2 (germline): SGHRS, YFSETQ. DNA of the CDR3: TGCGCCAGCAGCTTTCGGACAGGGACCATCTACGAGCAGTACTTC. This codes for CASSFRTGTIYEQYF.

This clone was picked up a small number of times. The chain links TRBV7-7 to TRBJ2-5; 8 nucleotides match TRBD1. Germline trimming cut 1 base from V and 0 bases from J; bases unmatched to any gene: 1. The CDR3 is 15 amino acids. Germline-derived CDR1 and CDR2 are SSHAT and FNYEAQ (reference sequence). Written as DNA, the CDR3 is TGTGCCAGCAGCTTAGGACAGGGGCACCAAGAGACCCAGTACTTC. Encoded protein: CASSLGQGHQETQYF. Drawing the rest from reference TRBV7-7 and TRBJ2-5, the complete variable domain is GAGVSQSPRYKVTKRGQDVTLRCDPISSHATLYWYQQALGQGPEFLTYFNYEAQPDKSGLPSDRFSAERPEGSISTLTIQRTEQRDSAMYRCASSLGQGHQETQYFGPGTRLLVL.